A selection of T cell receptor beta chains follows, all from one sample in a study of blood T cell repertoires in COVID-19. The data were produced by immunoSEQ multiplex PCR, yet TCRdb's version contains in-frame clones alone and is incomplete. The sample has over 90,000 clones, around 90% seen once; the top ten hold roughly 5.6%. The sequenced material came from peripheral blood. The receptors were sampled from a woman aged 45 to 65 with COVID-19, enrolled during active disease. Each CDR3 is given with its conserved first and last residue. The D gene is left open where the match is weak. Size values are once, few and many counts, or a class for expanded clones, and some rows have none.

>TRBV28|TRBJ1-2|.|.
TGTGCCAGCCGTACCAGGGCCGGCTACACCTTC
CASRTRAGYTF
>TRBV6-5|TRBJ1-1|.|.
TGTGCCAGCAGTTACGGCAGGGGGAACACTGAAGCTTTCTTT
CASSYGRGNTEAFF
>TRBV5-1|TRBJ2-5|TRBD2|.
TGCGCCAGCAGCTCTTCCGGGACTACCCAAGAGACCCAGTACTTC
CASSSSGTTQETQYF
>TRBV30|TRBJ1-2|.|.
TGTGCCTGGAGTGTAACCACTAAGAGCTACACCTTC
CAWSVTTKSYTF
>TRBV7-2|TRBJ2-2|TRBD2|.
TGTGCCAGCAGCTTAGCCCGGGGGGGCCTAACCGGGGAGCTGTTTTTT
CASSLARGGLTGELFF
>TRBV5-6|TRBJ1-5|TRBD1|.
TGTGCCAGCAGCCAGGGACAGGGCAGGCATCAGCCCCAGCATTTT
CASSQGQGRHQPQHF
>TRBV7-8|TRBJ2-5|.|.
TGTGCCAGCAGCATATATGGTCCTAGCCGGGAGACCCAGTACTTC
CASSIYGPSRETQYF
>TRBV30|TRBJ1-5|.|.
TGTGCCTGGAGCCCTTTGGGCAGTACCAATCAGCCCCAGCATTTT
CAWSPLGSTNQPQHF
>TRBV5-1|TRBJ2-3|TRBD2|.
TGCGCCAGCAGCTTGAGGACTAGCGGGGGGAGCACAGATACGCAGTATTTT
CASSLRTSGGSTDTQYF
>TRBV14|TRBJ2-5|TRBD2|.
TGTGCCAGCAGCCCCGTGGCCGGGACGGGGGGGCGCGAGACCCAGTACTTC
CASSPVAGTGGRETQYF
>TRBV28|TRBJ2-3|TRBD1|.
TGTGCCAGCAGTTTGGACAGGGGGCCCACAGATACGCAGTATTTT
CASSLDRGPTDTQYF
>TRBV30|TRBJ1-2|.|.
TGTGCCTGGAGTGGGGGGCCCGGCTACACCTTC
CAWSGGPGYTF
>TRBV5-4|TRBJ2-3|.|.
TGTGCCAGCGGTTCAGGGGCCGTCCCAGATACGCAGTATTTT
CASGSGAVPDTQYF
>TRBV7-3|TRBJ1-5|.|.
TGTGCCAGCAGCTTACGACAGAAACCCGGCAAGGGGCCCCAGCATTTT
CASSLRQKPGKGPQHF
>TRBV18|TRBJ2-7|TRBD1|.
TGTGCCAGCTCACCCGGACAGGGTATCTACGAGCAGTACTTC
CASSPGQGIYEQYF
>TRBV10-3|TRBJ1-5|.|.
TGTGCCATCAGTGAGGCGGGGTATCAGCCCCAGCATTTT
CAISEAGYQPQHF
>TRBV2|TRBJ2-5|.|.
TGTGCCACGTCGGGAAAAGAGACCCAGTACTTC
CATSGKETQYF
>TRBV28|TRBJ1-4|.|.
TGTGCCAGCAGGGGGGGGGCGCTTGCAACTAATGAAAAACTGTTTTTT
CASRGGALATNEKLFF
>TRBV18|TRBJ2-5|.|.
TGTGCCACCTCCTCCGGGGTACAAGAGACCCAGTACTTC
CATSSGVQETQYF
>TRBV21-1|TRBJ1-2|.|.
TGTGCCAGCAGCAAAAAGGGAACACCACAGGGGGCATATGGCTACACCTTC
CASSKKGTPQGAYGYTF
>TRBV28|TRBJ2-7|TRBD1|.
TGTGCCAGCAGTTCCTCGGGACAGAACGAGCAGTACTTC
CASSSSGQNEQYF
>TRBV6-1|TRBJ2-6|.|once
TGTGCCAGCAGTGACCCCCGGGAGCGCTCTGGGGCCAACGTCCTGACTTTC
CASSDPRERSGANVLTF
>TRBV27|TRBJ2-7|.|few
TGTGCCAGCAGTTTGTACCCTCAGGGTTACGAGCAGTACTTC
CASSLYPQGYEQYF
>TRBV5-4|TRBJ2-3|TRBD2|.
TGTGCCAGCAGCTTGGTTACTAGCGAGCCAGATACGCAGTATTTT
CASSLVTSEPDTQYF
>TRBV5-8|TRBJ2-7|.|.
TGTGCCAGCAGCTTGCGGACTTACGAGCAGTACTTC
CASSLRTYEQYF
>TRBV28|TRBJ1-3|.|.
TGTGCCAGCAGGGTCGACAGGATCCCTGGAAACACCATATATTTT
CASRVDRIPGNTIYF
>TRBV13|TRBJ2-7|TRBD1|.
TGTGCCAGCAGCTCATACGACTACAGGGGAACCTACGAGCAGTACTTC
CASSSYDYRGTYEQYF
>TRBV5-1|TRBJ1-6|.|.
TGCGCCAGCAGCCGACTCCAGGGGACTAACTCACCCCTCCACTTT
CASSRLQGTNSPLHF
>TRBV6-5|TRBJ2-7|.|.
TGTGCCAGCAACCTAGAACAGGGTCTCTACGAGCAGTACTTC
CASNLEQGLYEQYF
>TRBV28|TRBJ1-2|.|.
TGTGCCAGCAGGTCAGGGGTCCTATGGGGCTATGGCTACACCTTC
CASRSGVLWGYGYTF
>TRBV6-1|TRBJ1-3|TRBD1|few
TGTGCCAGCAGTGAAGCGGGGACAGGTCTAAACACCATATATTTT
CASSEAGTGLNTIYF
>TRBV2|TRBJ2-5|.|.
TGTGCCAGCAGTGGATCGCGGGGGCCCCAAGAGACCCAGTACTTC
CASSGSRGPQETQYF
>TRBV7-3|TRBJ1-2|TRBD1|.
TGTGCCAGCAGCTCCGGGACAGGGGGCGGCTATGGCTACACCTTC
CASSSGTGGGYGYTF
>TRBV7-2|TRBJ2-7|.|.
TGTGCCAGCAGCTTCGACAGATTCTCCTACGAGCAGTACTTC
CASSFDRFSYEQYF
>TRBV2|TRBJ1-5|TRBD1|once
TGTGCCAGCAGGGATTTCAGGGGGTCCGGTCAGCCCCAGCATTTT
CASRDFRGSGQPQHF
>TRBV3-1/TRBV3-2|TRBJ2-7|TRBD1|.
TGTGCCAGCAGCACTCCGACAGGGATTATGTCCTACGAGCAGTACTTC
CASSTPTGIMSYEQYF
>TRBV6-5|TRBJ1-5|.|.
TGTGCCAGCAGGCCGAGAGGGGGGGTGCAGCCCCAGCATTTT
CASRPRGGVQPQHF
>TRBV10-3|TRBJ2-1|.|.
TGTGCCACCGCGGGGACAGAGTATGGCAATGAGCAGTTCTTC
CATAGTEYGNEQFF
>TRBV21-1|TRBJ2-7|.|.
TGTGCCAGCAGCAAAAAAGGGGAAGAAAGCGGAGGGGATCCCTACGAGCAGTACTTC
CASSKKGEESGGDPYEQYF
>TRBV25-1|TRBJ2-7|TRBD1|.
TGTGCCAGCAGGGGACAGGCCTCCTACGAGCAGTACTTC
CASRGQASYEQYF
>TRBV27|TRBJ1-5|TRBD1|.
TGTGCCAGCGGGTTGACAGGGGCTCAGCCCCAGCATTTT
CASGLTGAQPQHF
>TRBV28|TRBJ2-2|TRBD1|.
TGTGCCAGCAGCTACATGGACAGGGGCCTCACCGGGGAGCTGTTTTTT
CASSYMDRGLTGELFF
>TRBV5-1|TRBJ2-3|.|.
TGCGCCAGCAGCTCCTTGACAGGGACTTCAGATACGCAGTATTTT
CASSSLTGTSDTQYF
>TRBV6-6|TRBJ2-1|TRBD1|.
TGTGCCAGCAGGCCCCGGGACAGAAACAATGAGCAGTTCTTC
CASRPRDRNNEQFF
>TRBV6-6|TRBJ1-5|TRBD1|.
TGTGCCAGCAGTCCCCAAGGACAGGTTTATAGCAATCAGCCCCAGCATTTT
CASSPQGQVYSNQPQHF
>TRBV27|TRBJ2-7|.|.
TGTGCCAGCAGTTCCGGCGGTACCTACGAGCAGTACTTC
CASSSGGTYEQYF
>TRBV11-3|TRBJ2-7|.|.
TGTGCCAGCAGCTTAGATCTGGGGGCAGGGAACTACGAGCAGTACTTC
CASSLDLGAGNYEQYF
>TRBV3-1/TRBV3-2|TRBJ1-5|.|.
TGTGCCAGCAGCCAGCGGGACGCCAATCAGCCCCAGCATTTT
CASSQRDANQPQHF
>TRBV3-1/TRBV3-2|TRBJ2-7|TRBD2|many
TGTGCCAGCAGCCCGGAAGGCGGGGGGGCTTGGGACGAGCAGTACTTC
CASSPEGGGAWDEQYF
>TRBV15|TRBJ1-1|TRBD1|once
TGTGCCACCAGCGGATACAGGGGCGACACTGAAGCTTTCTTT
CATSGYRGDTEAFF
>TRBV4-1|TRBJ2-4|.|.
TGCGCCAGCCGATCCGCCACAGAAAACATTCAGTACTTC
CASRSATENIQYF